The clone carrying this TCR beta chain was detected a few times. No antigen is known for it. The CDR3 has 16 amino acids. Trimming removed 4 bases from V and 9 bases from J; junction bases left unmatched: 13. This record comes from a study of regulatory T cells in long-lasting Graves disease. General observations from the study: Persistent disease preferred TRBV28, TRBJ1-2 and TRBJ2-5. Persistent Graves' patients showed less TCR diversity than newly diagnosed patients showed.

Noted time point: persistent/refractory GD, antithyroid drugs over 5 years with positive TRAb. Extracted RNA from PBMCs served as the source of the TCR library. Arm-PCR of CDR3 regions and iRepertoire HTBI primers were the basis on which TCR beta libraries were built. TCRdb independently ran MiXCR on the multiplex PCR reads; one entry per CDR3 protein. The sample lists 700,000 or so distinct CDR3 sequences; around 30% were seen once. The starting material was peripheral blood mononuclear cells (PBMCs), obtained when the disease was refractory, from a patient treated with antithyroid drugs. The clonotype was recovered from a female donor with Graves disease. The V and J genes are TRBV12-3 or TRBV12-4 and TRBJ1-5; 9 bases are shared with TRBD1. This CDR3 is CASSSGQGFSGRPQHF. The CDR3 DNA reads TGTGCCAGCAGTTCGGGACAGGGTTTTTCGGGTCGGCCCCAGCATTTT.